A selection of T cell receptor beta chains follows, all from one sample in a study of beta chain features in type 1 diabetes. Data came from immunoSEQ multiplex PCR; TCRdb stores just in-frame clones and leaves some out. The sample lists 330,000 or so clones, about 12% occurring once. Sequencing was performed on naive CD4+ T cells from blood. These receptors all stem from a young woman with type 1 diabetes. CDR3s leave out the opening cysteine and the closing phenylalanine or tryptophan. Each record gives: V gene, J gene, CDR3 protein.

v_call: TRBV9
j_call: TRBJ2-7
cdr3_aa: ASSPGTGADEQY

v_call: TRBV19
j_call: TRBJ1-1
cdr3_aa: ASSIGRVAEAF

v_call: TRBV5-4
j_call: TRBJ1-2
cdr3_aa: ASSLNGGYT

v_call: TRBV11-2
j_call: TRBJ1-1
cdr3_aa: ASTGNTEAF

v_call: TRBV6-6
j_call: TRBJ2-7
cdr3_aa: ASSDKTYEQY

v_call: TRBV28
j_call: TRBJ2-7
cdr3_aa: ASTLGRVQY

v_call: TRBV10-3
j_call: TRBJ2-5
cdr3_aa: AISGLAQETQY

v_call: TRBV7-3
j_call: TRBJ2-7
cdr3_aa: ASSPRRPSGASYEQY

v_call: TRBV6-5
j_call: TRBJ2-2
cdr3_aa: ASSYGTGTGELF

v_call: TRBV4-1
j_call: TRBJ2-7
cdr3_aa: ASSQGHGGLVNAYEQY

v_call: TRBV15
j_call: TRBJ2-4
cdr3_aa: ATSRAIVAVAKNIQY

v_call: TRBV2
j_call: TRBJ1-3
cdr3_aa: ASSVALSGNTIY

v_call: TRBV7-2
j_call: TRBJ2-3
cdr3_aa: ASSLVGSSTDTQY

v_call: TRBV19
j_call: TRBJ2-1
cdr3_aa: ASRGPPGAIYNEQF

v_call: TRBV5-1
j_call: TRBJ2-7
cdr3_aa: ASSLGAGNIYEQY

v_call: TRBV7-2
j_call: TRBJ2-7
cdr3_aa: ASSLGLAGPYEQY

v_call: TRBV18
j_call: TRBJ2-7
cdr3_aa: ASSAFDRVMTYEQY

v_call: TRBV30
j_call: TRBJ2-5
cdr3_aa: AWSDGAGGRETQY

v_call: TRBV18
j_call: TRBJ1-6
cdr3_aa: ASSQDSNSPLH

v_call: TRBV19
j_call: TRBJ2-4
cdr3_aa: ASSTRDRDIQY

v_call: TRBV18
j_call: TRBJ2-2
cdr3_aa: ASSYRETGELF

v_call: TRBV5-4
j_call: TRBJ2-5
cdr3_aa: AFFGRAQETQY

v_call: TRBV5-1
j_call: TRBJ2-1
cdr3_aa: ASSFGGTYNEQF

v_call: TRBV5-4
j_call: TRBJ2-2
cdr3_aa: ASSPSSAGELF

v_call: TRBV2
j_call: TRBJ1-1
cdr3_aa: ASSTGTVSFEAF

v_call: TRBV7-2
j_call: TRBJ2-3
cdr3_aa: ASSLERGDTQY

v_call: TRBV6-6
j_call: TRBJ2-1
cdr3_aa: ASKTSGFPGEQF

v_call: TRBV5-6
j_call: TRBJ2-5
cdr3_aa: ASSQGLAPIAQY

v_call: TRBV5-1
j_call: TRBJ1-1
cdr3_aa: ASSLPGVNTEAF

v_call: TRBV14
j_call: TRBJ2-2
cdr3_aa: ASNRAAGELF

v_call: TRBV7-2
j_call: TRBJ1-6
cdr3_aa: ASSLAHYSDSPLH